These 32 T cell receptor beta chains came from one sample sequenced in a study of control samples from healthy donors and cancer patients. Measured with immunoSEQ multiplex PCR; TCRdb has only the in-frame clones, and not every one. There are over 60,000 clones in the sample; roughly 85% occur only once, and 4.5% to 7% lies in the top ten. Specimen: blood. The receptor source for this set is a man aged 35-49 years in good health.

In this sample, this clone turned up a few times. The chain employs TRBV14 and TRBJ2-5, with TRBD2 identical over 10 bases. Trimming at V came to 1 base and at J to 3 bases, leaving 2 bases not matched to a gene. The germline gives CDR1 SGHDN, CDR2 FVKESK. The CDR3 covers 15 residues. The CDR3 sequence: CASSQGLAGEETQYF. Here the CDR3 DNA reads TGTGCCAGCAGCCAAGGGCTAGCGGGGGAAGAGACCCAGTACTTC.

This clone was seen only a few times. This chain joins TRBV23-1 and TRBJ1-5; D not certain. TRBV23-1 is filed as an ORF, its function uncertain. V dropped 6 bases and J dropped 2 bases, with 20 bases sitting between them. The CDR3 is 17 amino acids. The CDR3 spells CASSRGKRTEGNQPQHF. Here the CDR3 DNA reads TGCGCCAGCAGCCGAGGAAAAAGGACGGAGGGCAATCAGCCCCAGCATTTT.

V gene TRBV14 combines with J gene TRBJ1-1; D gene unclear. CDR1 SGHDN and CDR2 FVKESK come from the germline V gene. The V end lost 2 bases, the J end lost 0 bases, and 4 bases lay between the germline ends. CDR3 size: 13 residues. Written as DNA, the CDR3 is TGTGCCAGCAGCCAACCGGTGAACACTGAAGCTTTCTTT. Translated: CASSQPVNTEAFF. The variable domain in full, completed from reference TRBV14 and TRBJ1-1, reads EAGVTQFPSHSVIEKGQTVTLRCDPISGHDNLYWYRRVMGKEIKFLLHFVKESKQDESGMPNNRFLAERTGGTYSTLKVQPAELEDSGVYFCASSQPVNTEAFFGQGTRLTVV.

In its sample, this clone was seen once. The rearrangement uses TRBV29-1 and TRBJ1-1, with a weak D call TRBD1 (5 bases). CDR1 is SQVTM, CDR2 ANQGSEA, per germline. V shed 4 bases and J shed 2 bases, with 11 bases lying between them. CDR3 length: 13 residues. The CDR3 spells CSVARDLNTEAFF. Here the CDR3 DNA reads TGCAGCGTTGCCCGGGACTTAAACACTGAAGCTTTCTTT.

The chain joins TRBV7-9 to TRBJ2-1, with D tentatively TRBD1 (5 bases). This CDR3 is 15 amino acids long. Germline V gene lookup returns CDR1 SEHNR and CDR2 FQNEAQ (reference sequence). Trimming left V 3 bases short and J 10 bases short, with 19 bases between. The CDR3, as DNA: TGTGCCAGCAGCTTTGGCGCAGGGTTGGAGTTGGAGCAGTTCTTC. It specifies CASSFGAGLELEQFF.

This clone was counted a few times. The chain links TRBV7-2 to TRBJ2-2, with 7 bases that match TRBD2. Germline CDR1 is SGHTA and CDR2 is FQGNSA. V was pared by 6 bases and J by 3 bases, with 16 bases of the junction left unmatched. This CDR3 contains 18 residues. The CDR3 loop reads CASRRGGGMAGDTGELFF. CDR3 nucleotides: TGTGCCAGCAGACGTGGGGGAGGGATGGCGGGAGACACCGGGGAGCTGTTTTTT.

V usage is TRBV19 and J usage is TRBJ1-5; the match to TRBD1 covers 8 bases. This CDR3 has 15 residues. Losses at the gene ends were 6 bases for V and 2 bases for J; bases not matched to a gene: 6. The germline CDR1 and CDR2 sequences are LNHDA and SQIVND (reference sequence). This chain's CDR3 is CASRDREVGNQPQHF. The CDR3 region has the DNA TGTGCCAGTAGGGACAGGGAAGTGGGCAATCAGCCCCAGCATTTT.

The rearrangement uses TRBV28 and TRBJ1-4; 8 nucleotides match TRBD1. V gave up 4 bases and J gave up 2 bases; unmatched junction bases: 6. The CDR3 runs 16 residues. Germline CDR1 MDHEN, CDR2 SYDVKM. DNA for the CDR3: TGTGCCAGCAGTTCCACAGGGGGGACTACTAATGAAAAACTGTTTTTT. Protein: CASSSTGGTTNEKLFF.

This sequence joins TRBV5-4 and TRBJ2-2; tentatively, D is TRBD2 (8 bases). V was cut by 4 bases and J by 5 bases, with 15 bases left in between. Germline CDR1 and CDR2: SGHNT and YYREEE (reference sequence). The CDR3 runs to 15 residues. CDR3 nucleotides: TGTGCCAGCAGCCGGGAGGGGGCAATGACCGGGGAGCTGTTTTTT. Its translation is CASSREGAMTGELFF.

The V and J genes are TRBV3-1 (or the pseudogene TRBV3-2) and TRBJ2-7, with 10 bases matching TRBD2. Germline V gene data show CDR1 as LGHDT and CDR2 as YNNKEL (reference sequence). V was clipped by 4 bases and J by 3 bases; unmatched bases: 6. The CDR3 covers 15 residues. CDR3 nucleotide sequence: TGTGCCAGCAGCCCGAGGACTAGCGGAATCTACGAGCAGTACTTC. It codes for CASSPRTSGIYEQYF.

Concerning this clone itself: Other DNA sequences within the sample encode an identical CDR3. The chain carries TRBV3-1 (or the pseudogene TRBV3-2) and TRBJ1-6; D possibly corresponds to TRBD1 (5 bases). V lost 0 bases, J lost 9 bases, and 15 bases lay in between. Germline V gives CDR1 LGHDT, CDR2 YNNKEL (reference sequence). The CDR3 runs to 16 residues. Written as DNA, the CDR3 is TGTGCCAGCAGCCAAGATCGGGTAGGGGCGGGTTCACCCCTCCACTTT. It specifies CASSQDRVGAGSPLHF.

The CDR3 DNA reads TGCGCCAGCAGCTTGAACCGGGGAAACTATGGCTACACCTTC. Translated: CASSLNRGNYGYTF. The chain uses TRBV5-1 and TRBJ1-2, with unresolved D. V was trimmed by 1 base and J by 2 bases, leaving 9 bases between them. The CDR3 loop spans 14 amino acids. In germline, CDR1 is SGHRS, CDR2 YFSETQ.

In its sample, this clone was seen once. J is TRBJ2-3 and V is TRBV6-5; 9 bases align to TRBD2. The V gene's germline CDR1 is MNHEY and CDR2 SVGAGI. J lost 1 base, V lost 0 bases, and 2 bases had no gene match. The CDR3 consists of 16 residues. The CDR3 DNA reads as TGTGCCAGCAGTTACTCGTTAGCGGGAGGCACAGATACGCAGTATTTT. It specifies CASSYSLAGGTDTQYF.

This clone was counted between two and nine times. V is TRBV14 and J is TRBJ1-6; D not certain. Trimming left V 3 bases short and J 4 bases short, with 7 bases between. Germline lookup yields CDR1 SGHDN and CDR2 FVKESK. The CDR3 spans 14 residues. The CDR3 reads CASSQGRYNSPLHF. The CDR3 DNA reads as TGTGCCAGCAGCCAGGGGAGATATAATTCACCCCTCCACTTT.

The chain links TRBV12-1 to TRBJ2-7; no DNA check was done on the table's D call, TRBD2. TRBV12-1 is a documented pseudogene. The CDR3 consists of 14 residues. This CDR3 is CASSFRLAGAEQYF. The DNA of the CDR3 is TGTGCCAGCAGCTTTAGGCTAGCGGGAGCCGAGCAGTACTTC.

This rearrangement joins TRBV28 to TRBJ1-2; no reliable D call. Germline CDR1 and CDR2: MDHEN and SYDVKM. This CDR3 is 15 amino acids long. Trimming stripped 1 base from V and 0 bases from J, with 9 bases between. CDR3 residues: CASSLSGRTNYGYTF. CDR3 nucleotide sequence: TGTGCCAGCAGTTTATCAGGCAGGACTAACTATGGCTACACCTTC.

The chain couples TRBV29-1 to TRBJ2-1, with TRBD1 matching 7 bases. Germline V gives CDR1 SQVTM, CDR2 ANQGSEA. The length of the CDR3 is 12 residues. V was clipped by 6 bases and J by 2 bases; unmatched bases: 1. CDR3 loop: CSVQGAYNEQFF. CDR3 DNA sequence: TGCAGCGTGCAGGGGGCCTACAATGAGCAGTTCTTC.

The gene calls are TRBV9 and TRBJ1-1, with D unclear. V lost 4 bases and J 1 base, leaving 14 bases between the germline ends. CDR3 length: 15 residues. The germline V gene has CDR1 SGDLS and CDR2 YYNGEE. This CDR3 reads CASSPPRERNTEAFF. CDR3 in DNA: TGTGCCAGCAGCCCCCCCCGGGAGAGGAACACTGAAGCTTTCTTT.

V usage is TRBV29-1 and J usage is TRBJ1-1; D call uncertain. Germline V gives CDR1 SQVTM, CDR2 ANQGSEA. The CDR3 loop spans 13 amino acids. V lost 3 bases, J lost 4 bases, and 12 bases lay in between. The CDR3 loop reads CSVDRTPGTEAFF. DNA for the CDR3: TGCAGCGTTGATCGCACGCCGGGCACTGAAGCTTTCTTT.

The chain employs TRBV9 and TRBJ2-7, with D unresolved. V gave up 3 bases and J gave up 5 bases, with 9 bases separating them. The CDR3 consists of 12 residues. Germline loops: CDR1 SGDLS, CDR2 YYNGEE. CDR3: CASSAISNEQYF. The CDR3 coding sequence is TGTGCCAGCAGCGCCATCAGTAACGAGCAGTACTTC.

This chain connects TRBV5-1 to TRBJ1-1; TRBD1 might be the D (5 bases). Germline CDR1 reads SGHRS; CDR2 reads YFSETQ. V gave up 3 bases and J gave up 1 base, with 13 bases separating them. CDR3 size: 15 residues. CDR3: CASSWPRQTNTEAFF. The CDR3 DNA follows: TGCGCCAGCAGCTGGCCGCGACAGACGAACACTGAAGCTTTCTTT.

This rearrangement joins TRBV4-1 to TRBJ1-5, with 8 bases aligning to TRBD1. Per the germline V gene, CDR1 is MGHRA and CDR2 is YSYEKL. The ends lost 1 base at V and 4 bases at J; junction bases unmatched: 0. The CDR3 sequence is 14 residues long. The CDR3: CASSQGQGNQPQHF. As DNA, the CDR3 is TGCGCCAGCAGCCAAGGACAGGGGAATCAGCCCCAGCATTTT.

V usage is TRBV7-6 and J usage is TRBJ1-2; the D gene is possibly TRBD1 (6 bases). CDR1 is SGHVS and CDR2 is FNYEAQ in the germline V gene. V dropped 1 base and J dropped 4 bases, with 16 bases sitting between them. This CDR3 has 16 amino acids. CDR3 coding DNA: TGTGCCAGCAGCTTAGAGCTTTCCAGGACAGCCTATGGCTACACCTTC. This sequence encodes CASSLELSRTAYGYTF. The whole variable domain, remainder taken from reference TRBV7-6 and TRBJ1-2, is GAGVSQSPRYKVTKRGQDVALRCDPISGHVSLYWYRQALGQGPEFLTYFNYEAQQDKSGLPNDRFSAERPEGSISTLTIQRTEQRDSAMYRCASSLELSRTAYGYTFGSGTRLTVV.

The CDR3 sequence: CASSGQNRGLGEAFF. The CDR3 DNA reads as TGTGCCAGCAGCGGACAAAACAGGGGGCTGGGTGAAGCTTTCTTT. The rearrangement uses TRBV9 and TRBJ1-1; 9 bases line up with TRBD1. CDR3 size: 15 residues. The junction had 10 bases not matched to a gene; V was cut back by 3 bases and J by 7 bases. Germline CDR1 and CDR2: SGDLS and YYNGEE.

Regarding this clone: At one end the junction does not follow the germline gene, possibly because of a read error. The chain is built from TRBV12-3 or TRBV12-4 and TRBJ1-1; D is undetermined. CDR3 size: 13 residues. The CDR3 loop reads CASSLDPYTEASF. CDR3 bases: TGTGCCAGCAGTCTCGACCCGTACACTGAAGCTTCCTTT.

This clone has just one count. V is TRBV5-1 and J is TRBJ1-5; D unclear. V was pared by 0 bases and J by 3 bases, with 10 bases between. The CDR3 totals 15 residues. Germline V gene lookup returns CDR1 SGHRS and CDR2 YFSETQ. CDR3 protein: CASSLVAGNNQPQHF. The CDR3 DNA follows: TGCGCCAGCAGCTTGGTGGCGGGAAACAATCAGCCCCAGCATTTT.

V usage is TRBV29-1 and J usage is TRBJ2-5; 11 bases are a match to TRBD1. Germline trimming cut 7 bases from V and 5 bases from J; bases unmatched to any gene: 9. This CDR3 region has 14 residues. Germline loops: CDR1 SQVTM, CDR2 ANQGSEA. The CDR3 sequence: CSARPGQGVETQYF. The CDR3 nucleotides are TGCAGCGCGAGACCGGGACAGGGGGTCGAGACCCAGTACTTC.

Details on this clone: One end of the junction is discordant with germline, which a read error may explain. The chain's CDR3 is CAIGDGGEQYF. As DNA, the CDR3 is TGTGCCATCGGTGACGGCGGCGAGCAGTACTTC. The chain couples TRBV10-3 to TRBJ2-7; D gene unclear. There are 11 residues in the CDR3. Looked up from germline, CDR1 is ENHRY and CDR2 is SYGVKD.

The chain recombines TRBV6-2 or TRBV6-3 with TRBJ2-1; D remains ambiguous. This CDR3 contains 13 residues. The V gene lost 0 bases and the J gene lost 9 bases, with 9 bases spanning the gap. Germline CDR1 MNHEY, CDR2 SVGEGT. DNA for the CDR3: TGTGCCAGCAGTTACTCCGTCTTCCCTGAGCAGTTCTTC. Translation gives CASSYSVFPEQFF.

This sequence joins TRBV30 and TRBJ2-5; the D is unclear. Germline values: CDR1 GTSNPN, CDR2 SVGIG (reference sequence). There are 14 residues in the CDR3. V was pared by 0 bases and J by 5 bases, with 13 bases between. For the CDR3, the DNA is TGTGCCTGGAGTGTACAGCAGCTTCTCGAGACCCAGTACTTC. Translation: CAWSVQQLLETQYF.

The genes are TRBV5-1 and TRBJ1-2; D may be TRBD1 (6 bases). The germline gives CDR1 SGHRS, CDR2 YFSETQ. The CDR3 contains 15 residues. Trimming took 2 bases from V and 6 from J, leaving 17 bases between them. This chain's CDR3 is CASSFYRDTKDGYTF. The CDR3 bases are TGCGCCAGCAGCTTTTACCGGGACACAAAAGATGGCTACACCTTC.

This clone was seen more than once but under ten times. The V call is TRBV6-5, the J call TRBJ1-1; the D gene is possibly TRBD1 (5 bases). Trimming removed 11 bases from V and 1 base from J, with 14 bases in between. CDR1 MNHEY and CDR2 SVGAGI come from the germline V gene. The CDR3 sequence is 13 residues long. This chain's CDR3 is CAGTKTENTEAFF. CDR3 sequence (DNA): TGTGCCGGAACTAAGACAGAGAACACTGAAGCTTTCTTT.